This T cell receptor beta chain was identified during a study of naive and memory T cell subsets. A remark on this clonotype: What it binds is unknown.

Notes on the study in general: There was no ground truth to check naive and memory subset results. Naive repertoires, especially CD8, held a few larger clonotypes, possibly memory cells re-expressing CD45RA. Over 85% of naive TCR sequences appeared only once, unlike memory subsets.

Two oligonucleotides, mixed equimolar, formed the beta constant-region primer covering TRBC1 and TRBC2. Ligated cDNA was amplified by four rounds of PCR with nested alpha and beta constant-region primers and SP2. TCRdb itself ran the UMI-ligation and nested PCR reads through MiXCR, one entry per CDR3 protein. The table records more than 95,000 distinct CDR3 sequences, about 14% of them present only once. The CDR3 has 16 residues. V was trimmed by 5 bases and J by 4 bases, leaving 17 bases between them. The germline gives CDR1 SGHTA, CDR2 FQGNSA. CD4+ T cell IFNgamma after overnight CMV lysate exposure gave donor CMV status.

This TCR derives from a human donor in good health. V is TRBV7-2 and J is TRBJ2-2; tentative D call: TRBD2 (6 bases). Sequenced material: naive CD8+ T cells from blood. CDR3 in amino acids: CASSIKGGVGTGELFF. In DNA, the CDR3 is TGTGCCAGCAGCATAAAAGGAGGGGTAGGCACCGGGGAGCTGTTTTTT.